The next 10 T cell receptor beta chains were all read from a single sample in a study of CD8 T cells in Susac syndrome. Random hexamers served to reverse transcribe roughly 0.45 to 1 ug RNA. TCRdb fed the immunoSEQ multiplex PCR reads into MiXCR, producing one record per CDR3 protein. This sample has about 190,000 distinct CDR3 sequences, with about 95% found just once. Sequencing input: CD8+ T cells from PBMCs. All receptors derive from a human donor with Susac syndrome.

The V gene is TRBV3-1, the J gene TRBJ1-2; the D is unclear. The CDR3 sequence is 13 residues long. The ends were cut back, 4 bases at V and 3 bases at J, with 9 bases in the middle. CDR1 and CDR2 from the germline V gene are LGHDT and YNNKEL (reference sequence). CDR3: CASSRGTDYGYTF. The CDR3 coding sequence is TGTGCCAGCAGCCGGGGAACAGACTATGGCTACACCTTC.

This clonotype was detected only once. V and J are TRBV9 and TRBJ1-6; D is unresolved. The CDR3 is made up of 17 amino acids. Germline assignment: CDR1 SGDLS and CDR2 YYNGEE. With 4 bases removed from V and 1 base from J, the gap between germline ends came to 15 bases. This CDR3 is CASSPLGGVSYNSPLHF. CDR3 nucleotides: TGTGCCAGCAGCCCCCTAGGTGGCGTATCCTATAATTCACCCCTCCACTTT.

V usage is TRBV19 and J usage is TRBJ1-1, with a tentative D call TRBD1 (6 bases). The CDR3 has 15 amino acids. Trimming shortened V by 3 bases and J by 1 base, and 12 bases separated the two germline ends. In germline, CDR1 is LNHDA, CDR2 SQIVND (reference sequence). The CDR3 bases are TGTGCCAGTAGTATCCTGACAGGTGCGAACACTGAAGCTTTCTTT. Translated, it gives CASSILTGANTEAFF. The whole variable domain, remainder taken from reference TRBV19 and TRBJ1-1, is DGGITQSPKYLFRKEGQNVTLSCEQNLNHDAMYWYRQDPGQGLRLIYYSQIVNDFQKGDIAEGYSVSREKKESFPLTVTSAQKNPTAFYLCASSILTGANTEAFFGQGTRLTVV.

The J gene is TRBJ1-1, the V gene TRBV13; D call uncertain. CDR1 is PRHDT and CDR2 is FYEKMQ in the germline V gene (reference sequence). V was shortened by 4 bases and J by 7 bases, with 19 bases between the two germline ends. The CDR3 runs 15 residues. The CDR3 loop is CASSSPAGGRSEAFF. The CDR3 DNA is TGTGCCAGCAGCTCCCCTGCAGGTGGACGGAGTGAAGCTTTCTTT.

V usage is TRBV29-1 and J usage is TRBJ2-5; 7 bases are shared with TRBD2. The CDR3 extends over 13 amino acids. V shed 6 bases and J 2 bases; nucleotides not matched to a gene: 6. CDR1 is SQVTM, CDR2 ANQGSEA, per germline. The CDR3 sequence: CSVTGTKQETQYF. The CDR3 DNA reads TGCAGCGTCACCGGGACTAAGCAAGAGACCCAGTACTTC.

CDR3 in amino acids: CASTPEGSFADTQYF. CDR3 bases: TGTGCCAGCACCCCGGAGGGTTCTTTTGCAGATACGCAGTATTTT. The J gene is TRBJ2-3, the V gene TRBV27; tentative D call: TRBD2 (6 bases). CDR3 length equals 15 residues. Per germline, CDR1 MNHEY and CDR2 SMNVEV (reference sequence). V gave up 7 bases and J gave up 4 bases, with 18 bases separating them.

The gene calls are TRBV6-5 and TRBJ1-1; the match to TRBD1 covers 8 bases. CDR1 MNHEY and CDR2 SVGAGI come from the germline V gene. Losses at the gene ends were 6 bases for V and 5 bases for J; bases not matched to a gene: 11. CDR3 size: 15 residues. CDR3 sequence reads: CASSSGQGIRTEAFF. The DNA for the CDR3 is TGTGCCAGCAGCTCCGGACAGGGAATAAGGACTGAAGCTTTCTTT.

The chain recombines TRBV11-2 with TRBJ2-7; D ambiguous. CDR1 is SGHAT, CDR2 FQNNGV, per germline. The CDR3 is made up of 16 amino acids. Trimming cost V 4 bases and J 0 bases, with 16 bases left between them. The chain's CDR3 is CASSSLLGQSSYEQYF. As DNA, the CDR3 is TGTGCCAGCAGCTCCCTCCTCGGGCAGAGCTCCTACGAGCAGTACTTC.

This clonotype was seen only once. DNA for the CDR3: TGTGCCAGCAGTTTCGACCATGGCTACACCTTC. It is translated as CASSFDHGYTF. The V and J genes are TRBV12-3 or TRBV12-4 and TRBJ1-2, with unresolved D. Trimming stripped 3 bases from V and 6 bases from J, with 5 bases between. The CDR3 runs to 11 residues.

The gene calls are TRBV23-1 and TRBJ2-3; D gene ambiguous. TRBV23-1 falls under the ORF class, with uncertain function. The CDR3 has 13 residues. Trimming cost V 4 bases and J 12 bases, with 17 bases left between them. Written as DNA, the CDR3 is TGCGCCAGCAGTCCTCACTTTATGATAGCTCAGTATTTT. This sequence encodes CASSPHFMIAQYF.